The present entry profiles one T cell receptor (beta chain) with its context. Its specificity is unknown. Clones were read by immunoSEQ multiplex PCR, and TCRdb kept only the in-frame ones, dropping some. The sample includes about 72,000 clones, 89% of them seen just once. The data were obtained in a study of T cell responses to AZD1222 COVID-19 vaccine. The V gene's germline CDR1 is DFQATT and CDR2 SNEGSKA (reference sequence). The CDR3 length is 13 residues. V was pared by 3 bases and J by 5 bases, with 11 bases between. General study results and limits: Only after the peak T cell response were repertoires sampled. There were mostly white British donors and more females than males, and clonal diversity was possibly underestimated. The study found vaccine-associated CD4 TCRs spanning spike, dominant at 160-218 and 743-854. The study found Spike-specific TCR breadth and depth rose after two AZD1222 doses.

This TCR derives from an adult who received the AZD1222 COVID-19 vaccine. The chain carries TRBV20-1 and TRBJ1-5; no definite D call. This specimen consisted of peripheral blood, obtained 28 days after the second AZD1222 dose. CDR3 coding DNA: TGCAGTGCTAGTGAGGCGCGGGATCAGCCCCAGCATTTT. It codes for CSASEARDQPQHF.